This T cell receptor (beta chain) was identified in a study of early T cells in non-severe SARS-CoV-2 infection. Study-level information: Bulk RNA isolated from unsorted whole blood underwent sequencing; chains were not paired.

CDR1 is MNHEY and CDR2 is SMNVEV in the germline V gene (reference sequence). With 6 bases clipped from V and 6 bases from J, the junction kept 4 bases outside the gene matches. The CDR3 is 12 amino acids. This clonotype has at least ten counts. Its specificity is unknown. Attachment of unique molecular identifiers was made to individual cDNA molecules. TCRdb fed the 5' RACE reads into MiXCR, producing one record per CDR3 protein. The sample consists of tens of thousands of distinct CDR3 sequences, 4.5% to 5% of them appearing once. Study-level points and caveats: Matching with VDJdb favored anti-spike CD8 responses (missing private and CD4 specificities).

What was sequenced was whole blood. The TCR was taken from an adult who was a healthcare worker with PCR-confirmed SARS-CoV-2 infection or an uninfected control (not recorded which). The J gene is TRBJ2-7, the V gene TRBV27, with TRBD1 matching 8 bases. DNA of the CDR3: TGTGCCAGCAGCAACAGGGGGTCCGAGCAGTACTTC. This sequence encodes CASSNRGSEQYF.